Each of the 12 T cell receptor beta chains below was sequenced from the same sample in a study of blood T cell repertoires in COVID-19. This table comes from immunoSEQ multiplex PCR, and its TCRdb copy is limited to in-frame clones, with some not included. The sample yields fewer than 200,000 clones, about 85% seen once. The sequenced sample consisted of peripheral blood. The receptors were gathered from a man in his sixties who had recovered from COVID-19.

Details on this clone: A single base separates this from a much larger clone, so it may be a read error. The CDR3 loop is CASSLSTDTQYF. For the CDR3, the DNA is TGTGCCAGCAGCCTAAGCACAGATACGCAGTATTTT. V and J are TRBV7-6 and TRBJ2-3; D not resolved. The germline V and J ends were trimmed by 5 bases and 0 bases, with 3 bases remaining between them. Germline V gives CDR1 SGHVS, CDR2 FNYEAQ. The CDR3 is 12 residues long.

There are a few counts of this clone. This chain connects TRBV11-2 to TRBJ1-2; TRBD1 aligns across 10 bases. Germline assignment: CDR1 SGHAT and CDR2 FQNNGV. The V and J ends lost 6 bases and 4 bases, in that order; junction bases with no gene match: 8. CDR3 length: 15 amino acids. The CDR3 region has the DNA TGTGCCAGCAGTCCGGCGGGACAGGGGTTCTATGGCTACACCTTC. The encoded protein is CASSPAGQGFYGYTF.

This clone was observed once. The V gene is TRBV14, the J gene TRBJ1-5, with 7 bases aligning to TRBD1. Trimming took 3 bases from V and 7 from J; bases not matched to a gene: 9. CDR1 SGHDN and CDR2 FVKESK come from the germline V gene. This CDR3 has 15 amino acids. The CDR3 is CASSHLQGSGQPQHF. CDR3 nucleotide sequence: TGTGCCAGCAGCCATCTACAGGGGAGTGGACAGCCCCAGCATTTT.

This clone was seen a single time. The chain's CDR3 is CSASPEGEQFF. The CDR3, as DNA: TGCAGTGCTAGTCCCGAGGGTGAGCAGTTCTTC. The rearrangement uses TRBV20-1 and TRBJ2-1, with D perhaps TRBD2 (5 bases). The CDR3 is made up of 11 amino acids. Trimming took off 3 bases at V and 9 bases at J, with 9 bases between the two ends. Per germline, CDR1 DFQATT and CDR2 SNEGSKA (reference sequence).

A few counts support this clone. The genes are TRBV18 and TRBJ2-1, with 7 bases fitting TRBD1. Trimming took 6 bases from V and 0 from J; bases not matched to a gene: 5. This CDR3 spans 15 amino acids. CDR1 and CDR2 (germline): KGHSH, LQKENI. CDR3 DNA sequence: TGTGCCAGCTCTTCCGGGACAGTCTCCTACAATGAGCAGTTCTTC. Its protein product is CASSSGTVSYNEQFF.

The rearrangement uses TRBV18 and TRBJ1-1; 11 nucleotides agree with TRBD1. The trim removed 3 bases at V and 5 bases at J, leaving 11 bases unmatched. The germline V gene encodes CDR1 KGHSH and CDR2 LQKENI. This CDR3 is built from 17 residues. The CDR3 nucleotides read TGTGCCAGCTCACCTTCTATCGGACAGGGGGCAAGAACTGAAGCTTTCTTT. Its protein is CASSPSIGQGARTEAFF.

V gene TRBV27 combines with J gene TRBJ2-7, with 10 bases that match TRBD1. With V trimmed by 6 bases and J by 1 base, 9 bases remained unmatched. The CDR3 loop spans 16 amino acids. The V gene's germline CDR1 is MNHEY and CDR2 SMNVEV (reference sequence). The CDR3 sequence is CASSHSTGGPSYEQYF. The CDR3 DNA reads TGTGCCAGCAGCCATTCGACAGGGGGCCCATCCTACGAGCAGTACTTC.

This clone was found a few times. The gene calls are TRBV6-5 and TRBJ1-2; TRBD1 is a possible D gene (5 bases). From germline, CDR1 is MNHEY and CDR2 SVGAGI. The CDR3 sequence is 11 residues long. Trimming removed 2 bases from V and 7 bases from J, with 5 bases in between. CDR3 amino acids: CASSYRGGYTF. The DNA of the CDR3 is TGTGCCAGCAGTTACAGGGGTGGCTACACCTTC.

This chain uses TRBV24-1 with TRBJ1-3, with 9 bases that match TRBD1. CDR3 length: 15 residues. The trim removed 4 bases at V and 8 bases at J, leaving 8 bases unmatched. CDR1 is KGHDR, CDR2 SFDVKD, per germline. The DNA of the CDR3 is TGTGCCACCAGTGACTATACAGGGGGCGCGGACACCATATATTTT. It translates to CATSDYTGGADTIYF.

The V call is TRBV11-3, the J call TRBJ2-1; D is undetermined. This CDR3 spans 14 amino acids. The germline V and J ends were trimmed by 0 bases and 5 bases, with 8 bases remaining between them. Germline CDR1 reads SGHNT; CDR2 reads YENEEA. This chain's CDR3 is CASSLDGANNEQFF. CDR3 in DNA: TGTGCCAGCAGCTTAGATGGAGCAAACAATGAGCAGTTCTTC. The full variable domain, completed using reference TRBV11-3 and TRBJ2-1, is EAGVVQSPRYKIIEKKQPVAFWCNPISGHNTLYWYLQNLGQGPELLIRYENEEAVDDSQLPKDRFSAERLKGVDSTLKIQPAELGDSAVYLCASSLDGANNEQFFGPGTRLTVL.

V is TRBV7-2 and J is TRBJ1-4; 9 nucleotides align to TRBD1. J lost 4 bases, V lost 3 bases, and 3 bases had no gene match. Germline values: CDR1 SGHTA, CDR2 FQGNSA. The CDR3 has 15 residues. The CDR3 nucleotides read TGTGCCAGCAGCTTTGGGACAGGGAATAATGAAAAACTGTTTTTT. Protein product: CASSFGTGNNEKLFF.

The V call is TRBV18, the J call TRBJ1-2, with D perhaps TRBD1 (5 bases). Per germline, CDR1 KGHSH and CDR2 LQKENI. The V end was cut by 3 bases, the J end by 4 bases, with 9 bases between. This CDR3 comprises 13 residues. CDR3 bases: TGTGCCAGCTCACCGGGGGGTCCCTATGGCTACACCTTC. Translating gives CASSPGGPYGYTF.